These T cell receptor beta chains were read from a single sample in a study of cytomegalovirus exposure and HLA in healthy donors. Profiling relied on immunoSEQ multiplex PCR, and the TCRdb table lists in-frame clones only, not all of them. The data show 100,000 to 150,000 clones, roughly 17% seen once. Sequenced sample: PBMCs. The receptors come from a female donor in good health and CMV-seropositive. The CDR3 runs from the conserved cysteine through the conserved F or W. D genes are given only for firm matches. Some rows mark clone size as missing; the rest say once, few, many or name a class of expanded clone.

v_call: TRBV29-1; clone_size: few; d_call: TRBD2; j_call: TRBJ2-7; cdr3_length: 15; cdr3_nt: TGCAGCGTTGCTCTCGACGGGACTAGAGCCTACGAGCAGTACTTC; cdr3_aa: CSVALDGTRAYEQYF
v_call: TRBV5-4; clone_size: NA; d_call: NA; j_call: TRBJ2-1; cdr3_length: 14; cdr3_nt: TGTGCCAGCAGCACACCGATCCCCTACAATGAGCAGTTCTTC; cdr3_aa: CASSTPIPYNEQFF
v_call: TRBV7-9; clone_size: few; d_call: NA; j_call: TRBJ1-5; cdr3_length: 14; cdr3_nt: TGTGCCAGCAGTCAAGACAGGTCTAATCAGCCCCAGCATTTT; cdr3_aa: CASSQDRSNQPQHF
v_call: TRBV28; clone_size: few; d_call: TRBD1; j_call: TRBJ1-2; cdr3_length: 14; cdr3_nt: TGTGCCAGCACTCAGGGGGTGTCTAACTATGGCTACACCTTC; cdr3_aa: CASTQGVSNYGYTF
v_call: TRBV7-9; clone_size: NA; d_call: NA; j_call: TRBJ1-2; cdr3_length: 12; cdr3_nt: TGTGCCAGCAGCCCGAGGCGGGATGGCTACACCTTC; cdr3_aa: CASSPRRDGYTF
v_call: TRBV7-9; clone_size: few; d_call: TRBD2; j_call: TRBJ2-4; cdr3_length: 17; cdr3_nt: TGTGCCAGCAGCGACCGACTAGCGGGACCTAGGGAGAACATTCAGTACTTC; cdr3_aa: CASSDRLAGPRENIQYF
v_call: TRBV19; clone_size: NA; d_call: NA; j_call: TRBJ2-5; cdr3_length: 14; cdr3_nt: TGTGCCAGTAGCGAAGGGGACACTCTCGAGTCCCAGTACTTC; cdr3_aa: CASSEGDTLESQYF
v_call: TRBV4-2; clone_size: NA; d_call: TRBD1; j_call: TRBJ1-1; cdr3_length: 17; cdr3_nt: TGTGCCAGCAGCCCCCGGACAGGGGGAGGTGGAAACACTGAAGCTTTCTTT; cdr3_aa: CASSPRTGGGGNTEAFF
v_call: TRBV19; clone_size: NA; d_call: TRBD1; j_call: TRBJ1-2; cdr3_length: 15; cdr3_nt: TGTGCCAGTGGCAATAACAGGGGGCTGGGCTATGGCTACACCTTC; cdr3_aa: CASGNNRGLGYGYTF
v_call: TRBV28; clone_size: few; d_call: NA; j_call: TRBJ1-2; cdr3_length: 12; cdr3_nt: TGTGCCAGCAGCTTGGAGCTTTATGGCTACACCTTC; cdr3_aa: CASSLELYGYTF
v_call: TRBV11-3; clone_size: NA; d_call: TRBD1; j_call: TRBJ1-1; cdr3_length: 13; cdr3_nt: TGTGCCAGCAGTGTCGGACAGGGAAGGAAAGCTTTCTTT; cdr3_aa: CASSVGQGRKAFF
v_call: TRBV27; clone_size: few; d_call: NA; j_call: TRBJ1-2; cdr3_length: 12; cdr3_nt: TGTGCCAGCAGTCAGGTCGGGAGTGGCTACACCTTC; cdr3_aa: CASSQVGSGYTF
v_call: TRBV5-1; clone_size: NA; d_call: TRBD2; j_call: TRBJ2-1; cdr3_length: 15; cdr3_nt: TGCGCCAGCAGCTTACTAGCGGGGATTTACAATGAGCAGTTCTTC; cdr3_aa: CASSLLAGIYNEQFF
v_call: TRBV10-1; clone_size: few; d_call: NA; j_call: TRBJ2-3; cdr3_length: 14; cdr3_nt: TGCGCCAGCCGTAGAGTACAGGGAAGAGATACGCAGTATTTT; cdr3_aa: CASRRVQGRDTQYF
v_call: TRBV30; clone_size: few; d_call: TRBD1; j_call: TRBJ2-7; cdr3_length: 12; cdr3_nt: TGTGCCTGGAGTGTCCAGGGGGACGAGCAGTACTTC; cdr3_aa: CAWSVQGDEQYF
v_call: TRBV9; clone_size: NA; d_call: NA; j_call: TRBJ1-2; cdr3_length: 16; cdr3_nt: TGTGCCAGCAGCTCGGACAGAACATTTAGACGCTATGGCTACACCTTC; cdr3_aa: CASSSDRTFRRYGYTF
v_call: TRBV28; clone_size: few; d_call: NA; j_call: TRBJ1-1; cdr3_length: 16; cdr3_nt: TGTGCCAGCAGTTTAGCCCCCGCAGGGCCGAACACTGAAGCTTTCTTT; cdr3_aa: CASSLAPAGPNTEAFF
v_call: TRBV5-1; clone_size: few; d_call: NA; j_call: TRBJ2-7; cdr3_length: 14; cdr3_nt: TGCGCCAGCAGCTCCCAGGGGGGATCCTACGAGCAGTACTTC; cdr3_aa: CASSSQGGSYEQYF
v_call: TRBV10-2; clone_size: NA; d_call: NA; j_call: TRBJ1-3; cdr3_length: 14; cdr3_nt: TGCGCCAGCAGTGAGCCGGCGGCGGGAAACACCATATATTTT; cdr3_aa: CASSEPAAGNTIYF
v_call: TRBV28; clone_size: NA; d_call: NA; j_call: TRBJ1-1; cdr3_length: 11; cdr3_nt: TGTGCCATAGCGGGGGGCGCTGAAGCTTTCTTT; cdr3_aa: CAIAGGAEAFF
v_call: TRBV4-2; clone_size: few; d_call: TRBD1; j_call: TRBJ2-3; cdr3_length: 16; cdr3_nt: TGTGCCAGCAGCCAAGTACCGGGACAGGGTATGCATACGCAGTATTTT; cdr3_aa: CASSQVPGQGMHTQYF
v_call: TRBV5-1; clone_size: NA; d_call: NA; j_call: TRBJ2-1; cdr3_length: 13; cdr3_nt: TGCGCCAGCAGCTCACAAACTACCGATGAGCAGTTCTTC; cdr3_aa: CASSSQTTDEQFF
v_call: TRBV5-1; clone_size: few; d_call: NA; j_call: TRBJ2-1; cdr3_length: 13; cdr3_nt: TGCGCCAGCAGCTTGGGCACATCCAATGAGCAGTTCTTC; cdr3_aa: CASSLGTSNEQFF
v_call: TRBV4-3; clone_size: few; d_call: NA; j_call: TRBJ1-2; cdr3_length: 14; cdr3_nt: TGCGCCAGCAGCCACGGGACAAATAACTATGGCTACACCTTC; cdr3_aa: CASSHGTNNYGYTF
v_call: TRBV19; clone_size: few; d_call: TRBD1; j_call: TRBJ1-3; cdr3_length: 15; cdr3_nt: TGTGCCAGTAGTATGTACAGGGGAACTGGAAACACCATATATTTT; cdr3_aa: CASSMYRGTGNTIYF
v_call: TRBV4-1; clone_size: few; d_call: NA; j_call: TRBJ2-1; cdr3_length: 16; cdr3_nt: TGCGCCAGCAGCCAAGCGAACAGCGGGTACTACAATGAGCAGTTCTTC; cdr3_aa: CASSQANSGYYNEQFF
v_call: TRBV2; clone_size: few; d_call: NA; j_call: TRBJ2-2; cdr3_length: 15; cdr3_nt: TGTGCCAGCAGTCCATGGGCCCGAACGACCGGGGAGCTGTTTTTT; cdr3_aa: CASSPWARTTGELFF
v_call: TRBV18; clone_size: few; d_call: TRBD2; j_call: TRBJ2-1; cdr3_length: 17; cdr3_nt: TGTGCCAGCTCGACGGGCTGGGCGGGAGGATCCTACAATGAGCAGTTCTTC; cdr3_aa: CASSTGWAGGSYNEQFF
v_call: TRBV29-1; clone_size: NA; d_call: NA; j_call: TRBJ2-2; cdr3_length: 15; cdr3_nt: TGCAGCGTCCGGCAGGGGCTTACGAACACCGGGGAGCTGTTTTTT; cdr3_aa: CSVRQGLTNTGELFF
v_call: TRBV11-2; clone_size: few; d_call: NA; j_call: TRBJ2-7; cdr3_length: 14; cdr3_nt: TGTGCCAGCAGCTTAGGTAGTGACTCCTACGAGCAGTACTTC; cdr3_aa: CASSLGSDSYEQYF
v_call: TRBV15; clone_size: NA; d_call: TRBD2; j_call: TRBJ2-1; cdr3_length: 15; cdr3_nt: TGTGCCACCAGCAGACAGCGGGAGGGGTACAATGAGCAGTTCTTC; cdr3_aa: CATSRQREGYNEQFF
v_call: TRBV10-2; clone_size: few; d_call: TRBD1; j_call: TRBJ2-5; cdr3_length: 12; cdr3_nt: TGCGCCACACAGGGGGGCCAAGAGACCCAGTACTTC; cdr3_aa: CATQGGQETQYF
v_call: TRBV5-1; clone_size: NA; d_call: TRBD1; j_call: TRBJ1-4; cdr3_length: 17; cdr3_nt: TGCGCCAGCAGCCCAGGGGACAGGGATGGAACTAATGAAAAACTGTTTTTT; cdr3_aa: CASSPGDRDGTNEKLFF
v_call: TRBV19; clone_size: NA; d_call: TRBD1; j_call: TRBJ1-5; cdr3_length: 17; cdr3_nt: TGTGCCAGTAGTATAGATCTCCCAGGGGGCGTTTATCAGCCCCAGCATTTT; cdr3_aa: CASSIDLPGGVYQPQHF
v_call: TRBV4-3; clone_size: NA; d_call: TRBD2; j_call: TRBJ2-2; cdr3_length: 16; cdr3_nt: TGCGCCAGCAGACGAGAACTAGCGGGGGTACCCGGGGAGCTGTTTTTT; cdr3_aa: CASRRELAGVPGELFF
v_call: TRBV9; clone_size: NA; d_call: TRBD1; j_call: TRBJ2-5; cdr3_length: 16; cdr3_nt: TGTGCCAGCAGCGTACGGGGACAGGGGCCCTTCGGCACCCAGTACTTC; cdr3_aa: CASSVRGQGPFGTQYF
v_call: TRBV5-1; clone_size: few; d_call: TRBD1; j_call: TRBJ2-3; cdr3_length: 14; cdr3_nt: TGCGCCAGCAGCCGCGGACAGGTCTTAGATACGCAGTATTTT; cdr3_aa: CASSRGQVLDTQYF
v_call: TRBV5-4; clone_size: few; d_call: TRBD1; j_call: TRBJ2-5; cdr3_length: 16; cdr3_nt: TGTGCCAGCAGCAACAGACAGGGTGGGGGACAAGAGACCCAGTACTTC; cdr3_aa: CASSNRQGGGQETQYF
v_call: TRBV9; clone_size: few; d_call: TRBD2; j_call: TRBJ2-5; cdr3_length: 16; cdr3_nt: TGTGCCAGCAGCGGGGGACTAGCGGGAGCCGGGGAGACCCAGTACTTC; cdr3_aa: CASSGGLAGAGETQYF
v_call: TRBV30; clone_size: few; d_call: TRBD1; j_call: TRBJ1-6; cdr3_length: 15; cdr3_nt: TGTGCCTGGAACGGTCCGGGACAGGGGCTTCTCACCCTCCACTTT; cdr3_aa: CAWNGPGQGLLTLHF
v_call: TRBV5-1; clone_size: once; d_call: TRBD1; j_call: TRBJ2-6; cdr3_length: 17; cdr3_nt: TGCGCCAGCAGCCCTTGGACAGGGATGTCTGGGGCCAACGTCCTGACTTTC; cdr3_aa: CASSPWTGMSGANVLTF
v_call: TRBV30; clone_size: few; d_call: NA; j_call: TRBJ2-1; cdr3_length: 16; cdr3_nt: TGTGCCTGGAGTGTTGCTCGGGTTAGCTCCTACAATGAGCAGTTCTTC; cdr3_aa: CAWSVARVSSYNEQFF
v_call: TRBV27; clone_size: few; d_call: NA; j_call: TRBJ1-5; cdr3_length: 15; cdr3_nt: TGTGCCAGCAGTTTATCATTAGGGGCCTATCAGCCCCAGCATTTT; cdr3_aa: CASSLSLGAYQPQHF
v_call: TRBV29-1; clone_size: NA; d_call: TRBD1; j_call: TRBJ2-5; cdr3_length: 13; cdr3_nt: TGCAGCGCGGCAGGGGGTACGGGGGAGACCCAGTACTTC; cdr3_aa: CSAAGGTGETQYF
v_call: TRBV11-2; clone_size: NA; d_call: TRBD1; j_call: TRBJ1-1; cdr3_length: 14; cdr3_nt: TGTGCCAGCAGCCCCCAGCCAGGGGGCACTGAAGCTTTCTTT; cdr3_aa: CASSPQPGGTEAFF
v_call: TRBV4-3; clone_size: NA; d_call: NA; j_call: TRBJ1-5; cdr3_length: 15; cdr3_nt: TGCGCCAGCAGCCAAGATAGGGGAAATCATCAGCCCCAGCATTTT; cdr3_aa: CASSQDRGNHQPQHF
v_call: TRBV5-1; clone_size: few; d_call: NA; j_call: TRBJ1-2; cdr3_length: 14; cdr3_nt: TGCGCCAGCAGCTTGGAAGGGGTGAACTATGGCTACACCTTC; cdr3_aa: CASSLEGVNYGYTF
v_call: TRBV28; clone_size: few; d_call: NA; j_call: TRBJ1-5; cdr3_length: 16; cdr3_nt: TGTGCCAGCAGTTTAATTCAGGGGAGAAGCAATCAGCCCCAGCATTTT; cdr3_aa: CASSLIQGRSNQPQHF